This T cell receptor (beta chain) is drawn from a study of T cells in Graves' hyperthyroidism and ophthalmopathy. Findings of the study overall: Ophthalmopathy got predicted by the model a median approximately 6.4 months before its onset. A model of 13 V-J features distinguished ophthalmopathy from stable hyperthyroidism. Blood also contained most expanded thyroid clonotypes above 0.001.

The CDR3 spans 15 residues. The V gene's germline CDR1 is SEHNR and CDR2 FQNEAQ (reference sequence). TCR beta CDR3 sequences were amplified from RNA transcripts. Using the HTBI primer set, a first-round RT-PCR was run on the TCR CDR3. One entry per CDR3 protein, called by TCRdb with MiXCR from the multiplex PCR reads. The table has around 620,000 distinct CDR3 sequences, 15% to 20% seen once. As concerns this clonotype: The antigen remains undetermined. This could be a read error, since a much larger clone is one nucleotide away.

Sequencing used blood. The clonotype was recovered from a woman in her twenties or thirties with Graves' hyperthyroidism. The rearrangement joins TRBV7-9 to TRBJ2-7, with 9 bases aligning to TRBD1. DNA for the CDR3: TGTGCCAGCGGCTTTACCCGGGACAGGGACTACGAGCAGTACTTC. It translates to CASGFTRDRDYEQYF.